This TCR beta chain was recorded in a study of T cells in localized non-small cell lung cancer. The germline CDR1 and CDR2 sequences are SQVTM and ANQGSEA. V lost 3 bases and J lost 8, with 11 bases in between. The CDR3 extends over 12 amino acids. Using immunoSEQ multiplex PCR, the repertoire was profiled, and TCRdb retains in-frame clones only, with some absent. The sample contains approximately 2,100 clones, about 40% of which appear only once. This material consisted of lung tumor tissue, taken before any cancer treatment. The sequence derives from a man aged 40 to 70 with stage I lung adenocarcinoma. This chain connects TRBV29-1 to TRBJ2-1; a possible D gene is TRBD2 (6 bases). CDR3: CSVDGGTDEQFF. The CDR3 bases are TGCAGCGTTGATGGGGGGACTGATGAGCAGTTCTTC.